These 13 T cell receptor beta chains were all obtained from the same sample, sequenced in a study of shared clonotypes between healthy human individuals. Measured with immunoSEQ multiplex PCR; TCRdb has only the in-frame clones, and not every one. The sample yields some 2.4 million clones, 93% seen once. Sequenced input: naive CD4+ T cells from PBMCs. Subset indicated: CD45RA+ positively selected. These receptors were collected from a man younger than 35 in good health. Some clones in this sample may be carry-over from other donors' samples.

The genes are TRBV9 and TRBJ2-3; 12 bases are a match to TRBD2. This CDR3 contains 15 residues. V dropped 3 bases and J dropped 4; count of bases not matched to a gene: 3. CDR1 SGDLS and CDR2 YYNGEE come from the germline V gene. This chain's CDR3 is CASSETSGSPDTQYF. The CDR3 region has the DNA TGTGCCAGCAGCGAGACTAGCGGGAGCCCAGATACGCAGTATTTT.

This chain joins TRBV10-3 and TRBJ1-3, with 7 bases identical to TRBD1. The CDR3 spans 15 residues. Trimming cost V 6 bases and J 0 bases; bases outside gene matches: 5. Germline CDR1 and CDR2: ENHRY and SYGVKD. CDR3 coding DNA: TGTGCCATCAGAACAGGGGCTAACTCTGGAAACACCATATATTTT. It codes for CAIRTGANSGNTIYF.

V and J are TRBV9 and TRBJ2-7; D not resolved. There are 13 residues in the CDR3. The germline gives CDR1 SGDLS, CDR2 YYNGEE. With 4 bases removed from V and 7 bases from J, the gap between germline ends came to 15 bases. Here the CDR3 reads CASSPELTGEQYF. The CDR3 DNA is TGTGCCAGCAGCCCAGAATTGACCGGGGAGCAGTACTTC.

The chain is built from TRBV6-1 and TRBJ2-7, with TRBD1 matching over 9 bases. V lost 8 bases, J lost 7 bases, and 9 bases stayed unmatched. CDR3 length equals 13 residues. Germline loops: CDR1 MNHNS, CDR2 SASEGT. CDR3 sequence (DNA): TGTGCCAGCCAAGGACAGGGGTCTCGTGAGCAGTACTTC. This translates into CASQGQGSREQYF.

This clone was detected only once. The chain links TRBV6-6 to TRBJ2-5; TRBD1 might be the D (6 bases). V was trimmed by 4 bases and J by 1 base, leaving 10 bases between them. Looked up from germline, CDR1 is MNHNY and CDR2 is SVGAGI (reference sequence). CDR3 size: 14 residues. In DNA, the CDR3 is TGTGCCAGCAGTTCCAACAGGGCCCAAGAGACCCAGTACTTC. Residues: CASSSNRAQETQYF.

V is TRBV5-3 and J is TRBJ1-3; D remains ambiguous. TRBV5-3 is an ORF, and what it does is uncertain. The CDR3 runs 15 residues. Trimming left V 4 bases short and J 5 bases short, with 16 bases between. The CDR3 nucleotides are TGTGCCAGAAGCCCATTAGACTATGCCAGAAACACCATATATTTT. As protein: CARSPLDYARNTIYF.

The genes are TRBV7-9 and TRBJ1-5; no clear D gene. CDR1 is SEHNR, CDR2 FQNEAQ, per germline (reference sequence). The CDR3 is 12 residues long. Trimming cost V 5 bases and J 6 bases, with 8 bases left between them. CDR3 DNA sequence: TGTGCCAGCAGCCCATCCGGTCAGCCCCAGCATTTT. Translated, it gives CASSPSGQPQHF.

This clone was counted a few times. The V and J genes are TRBV4-1 and TRBJ1-5; D unresolved. The germline V gene has CDR1 MGHRA and CDR2 YSYEKL. Trimming cost V 4 bases and J 7 bases, with 11 bases left between them. This CDR3 comprises 13 residues. CDR3 in DNA: TGCGCCAGCAGCCCTATATGGAACCAGCCCCAGCATTTT. Its protein is CASSPIWNQPQHF.

This clone has just one count. This sequence joins TRBV7-9 and TRBJ2-1, with D unresolved. Germline V gives CDR1 SEHNR, CDR2 FQNEAQ (reference sequence). Trimming shortened V by 5 bases and J by 9 bases, and 11 bases separated the two germline ends. The CDR3 loop spans 12 amino acids. Here the CDR3 DNA reads TGTGCCAGCAGCCCTAGAACGGGTGAGCAGTTCTTC. Encoded protein: CASSPRTGEQFF.

The rearrangement links TRBV2 to TRBJ1-5; 7 bases are shared with TRBD1. This CDR3 has 14 amino acids. V lost 7 bases to trimming and J lost 5 bases; unmatched junction nucleotides: 8. Germline V gives CDR1 SNHLY, CDR2 FYNNEI. The CDR3 here is CASTERQGDQPQHF. The DNA for the CDR3 is TGTGCCAGCACGGAGAGACAGGGAGATCAGCCCCAGCATTTT.

The V and J genes are TRBV2 and TRBJ2-1; 7 bases are shared with TRBD2. In germline, CDR1 is SNHLY, CDR2 FYNNEI. CDR3 length: 15 residues. J gave up 10 bases and V 3 bases, and 12 bases lay outside the gene matches. The CDR3 DNA reads TGTGCCAGCAGTGAGGGTAGCGGGCCCATCGGGGAGCAGTTCTTC. Its protein product is CASSEGSGPIGEQFF.

The chain joins TRBV5-1 to TRBJ2-3; tentative D call: TRBD2 (5 bases). The CDR3 runs 15 residues. Germline CDR1 is SGHRS and CDR2 is YFSETQ. V was shortened by 6 bases and J by 0 bases, with 14 bases between the two germline ends. CDR3 region: CASTVNGGSTDTQYF. The CDR3 nucleotides are TGCGCCAGCACAGTAAACGGCGGGAGCACAGATACGCAGTATTTT.

This sequence joins TRBV19 and TRBJ2-3, with D perhaps TRBD2 (6 bases). CDR3 length: 16 amino acids. The germline V gene has CDR1 LNHDA and CDR2 SQIVND (reference sequence). V lost 4 bases and J 6 bases, leaving 20 bases between the germline ends. The CDR3 here is CASSRETSFYSDTQYF. Written as DNA, the CDR3 is TGTGCCAGTAGTAGGGAGACTAGTTTTTACTCGGATACGCAGTATTTT.